These 19 T cell receptor beta chains share one sample of origin, sequenced in a study of T cells in Graves' hyperthyroidism and ophthalmopathy. There were TCR beta CDR3 regions amplified from RNA transcripts. An initial round of RT-PCR targeting the TCR CDR3 relied on the HTBI primer set. From the multiplex PCR reads, TCRdb called clonotypes with MiXCR, one entry per CDR3 protein. The sample lists about 500,000 distinct CDR3 sequences; about 15% were seen once. Sample: blood. The source is a woman in her 30s with Graves' ophthalmopathy.

This clonotype has a count of ten or more. The V and J genes are TRBV18 and TRBJ1-1; 7 bases map to TRBD1. This CDR3 spans 13 amino acids. The germline CDR1 and CDR2 sequences are KGHSH and LQKENI. J was trimmed by 7 bases and V by 6 bases; bases with no gene match: 8. The CDR3 reads CASSPTGSSEAFF. The DNA for the CDR3 is TGTGCCAGCTCCCCGACAGGGTCTAGTGAAGCTTTCTTT.

This clonotype has at least ten counts. The J gene is TRBJ2-5, the V gene TRBV3-1; D is uncertain. Trimming stripped 4 bases from V and 6 bases from J, with 9 bases between. From germline, CDR1 is LGHDT and CDR2 YNNKEL (reference sequence). There are 12 residues in the CDR3. The CDR3 loop is CASSPAGQTQYF. CDR3 sequence (DNA): TGTGCCAGCAGCCCAGCAGGACAGACCCAGTACTTC.

On this clonotype: A much larger clone lies a single base off, so this may be a read error. The V and J genes are TRBV7-8 and TRBJ2-3; the D is unclear. CDR3 length equals 16 residues. Germline V gives CDR1 SGHVS, CDR2 FQNEAQ. The V end was cut by 5 bases, the J end by 3 bases, with 18 bases between. CDR3 amino acids: CASSPNRRRKTDTQYF. DNA for the CDR3: TGTGCCAGCAGCCCCAATCGCCGCAGAAAGACAGATACGCAGTATTTT.

This clonotype showed up many times. The chain carries TRBV20-1 and TRBJ1-1, with a possible D match to TRBD1 (5 bases). The CDR3 consists of 14 residues. The V gene lost 1 base and the J gene lost 1 base, with 10 bases spanning the gap. Germline CDR1 reads DFQATT; CDR2 reads SNEGSKA (reference sequence). CDR3 coding DNA: TGCAGTGCTAGAGTTCCAGGGAGGAACACTGAAGCTTTCTTT. Its translation: CSARVPGRNTEAFF.

This chain joins TRBV12-3 or TRBV12-4 and TRBJ2-1, with 7 bases identical to TRBD2. The CDR3 is 13 residues long. Trimming removed 10 bases from V and 2 bases from J; junction bases left unmatched: 5. The CDR3 nucleotides are TGTGCCACCCGAGCGGGGCCCTACAATGAGCAGTTCTTC. Translated: CATRAGPYNEQFF.

The V gene is TRBV19, the J gene TRBJ2-1; 9 nucleotides agree with TRBD1. The CDR3 consists of 18 residues. The germline gives CDR1 LNHDA, CDR2 SQIVND (reference sequence). V shed 3 bases and J 7 bases; nucleotides not matched to a gene: 16. The CDR3 reads CASSMVSKGTGKVNEQFF. The CDR3 coding sequence is TGTGCCAGTAGTATGGTTTCAAAAGGGACAGGGAAGGTAAATGAGCAGTTCTTC.

On this clonotype: This may come from a read error, since a much larger clone is one base off. The chain couples TRBV2 to TRBJ2-5, with D perhaps TRBD2 (6 bases). Germline V lookup: CDR1 SNHLY, CDR2 FYNNEI. Trimming took off 6 bases at V and 2 bases at J, with 16 bases between the two ends. The CDR3 is made up of 15 amino acids. The CDR3 DNA reads TGTGCCAGCAGAGGGACTGGCGGGGTTCAAGAGACCCAGTACTTC. It translates to CASRGTGGVQETQYF.

This clonotype was detected only a few times. The chain employs TRBV18 and TRBJ2-3; 10 nucleotides line up with TRBD1. V shed 2 bases and J 2 bases; nucleotides not matched to a gene: 4. The CDR3 has 16 residues. Per the germline V gene, CDR1 is KGHSH and CDR2 is LQKENI. This CDR3 reads CASSPGDRGITDTQYF. The CDR3 nucleotides are TGTGCCAGCTCACCAGGGGACAGGGGCATCACAGATACGCAGTATTTT.

To note about this clonotype: One base away lies a much larger clone, so this may be a sequencing read error. The chain joins TRBV20-1 to TRBJ2-1, with 11 bases lining up with TRBD2. The V gene's germline CDR1 is DFQATT and CDR2 SNEGSKA (reference sequence). The CDR3 contains 15 residues. The chain's CDR3 is CGANPGLAGYNEQFF. The CDR3 DNA sequence: TGCGGTGCTAACCCCGGACTAGCGGGTTACAATGAGCAGTTCTTC.

The genes are TRBV28 and TRBJ1-6; a possible D gene is TRBD1 (5 bases). The CDR3 spans 16 residues. Germline CDR1 MDHEN, CDR2 SYDVKM. V was pared by 7 bases and J by 0 bases, with 13 bases between. CDR3 sequence (DNA): TGTGCCAGCATCGCCGACAGTCGCTCCTATAATTCACCCCTCCACTTT. It is translated as CASIADSRSYNSPLHF.

At least ten counts were recorded for this clonotype. V is TRBV20-1 and J is TRBJ2-1, with TRBD2 identical over 12 bases. The V gene's germline CDR1 is DFQATT and CDR2 SNEGSKA (reference sequence). This CDR3 has 15 amino acids. J lost 5 bases, V lost 5 bases, and 7 bases had no gene match. CDR3 residues: CSAGPSGRADNEQFF. In DNA form, the CDR3 reads TGCAGTGCTGGGCCTAGCGGGAGGGCCGACAATGAGCAGTTCTTC.

The chain is built from TRBV19 and TRBJ2-3; D is ambiguous. V was cut by 3 bases and J by 3 bases, with 10 bases left in between. The CDR3 totals 14 residues. Germline lookup yields CDR1 LNHDA and CDR2 SQIVND (reference sequence). CDR3 in amino acids: CASSIRTETDTQYF. In nucleotides, the CDR3 is TGTGCCAGTAGTATTCGGACCGAGACAGATACGCAGTATTTT.

V usage is TRBV6-2 or TRBV6-3 and J usage is TRBJ1-1, with D perhaps matching TRBD1 (5 bases). CDR3 length: 15 residues. V was cut by 5 bases and J by 0 bases, with 13 bases left in between. Germline CDR1 reads MNHEY; CDR2 reads SVGEGT. CDR3 in DNA: TGTGCCAGCAGTCCACCGAGACAGATGAACACTGAAGCTTTCTTT. Translated: CASSPPRQMNTEAFF.

V gene TRBV20-1 combines with J gene TRBJ2-5; D possibly corresponds to TRBD2 (6 bases). Germline V gene sequence: CDR1 DFQATT, CDR2 SNEGSKA (reference sequence). Trimming removed 8 bases from V and 4 bases from J, with 17 bases in between. This CDR3 spans 13 amino acids. CDR3 loop: CSPREGGAETQYF. DNA for the CDR3: TGCAGTCCCCGCGAGGGAGGAGCAGAGACCCAGTACTTC.

In this sample, this clonotype turned up many times. The genes are TRBV20-1 and TRBJ2-5; maybe TRBD1 (5 bases). The length of the CDR3 is 16 residues. V lost 4 bases and J lost 5, with 23 bases in between. Germline assignment: CDR1 DFQATT and CDR2 SNEGSKA (reference sequence). This CDR3 reads CSATPAPLIAGETQYF. CDR3 DNA sequence: TGCAGTGCTACGCCTGCCCCTCTTATAGCAGGGGAGACCCAGTACTTC.

This clonotype was counted at least ten times. The chain couples TRBV7-9 to TRBJ1-1; perhaps TRBD1 as D (5 bases). Trimming pared 4 bases from V and 4 bases from J, leaving 16 bases between. The CDR3 length is 15 residues. The germline V gene encodes CDR1 SEHNR and CDR2 FQNEAQ (reference sequence). CDR3: CASSSGIGVGTEAFF. Here the CDR3 DNA reads TGTGCCAGCAGCTCAGGGATTGGGGTCGGCACTGAAGCTTTCTTT.

The rearrangement uses TRBV4-1 and TRBJ1-5; 8 bases align to TRBD1. The junction had 7 bases not matched to a gene; V was cut back by 1 base and J by 8 bases. This CDR3 has 15 amino acids. From germline, CDR1 is MGHRA and CDR2 YSYEKL. The CDR3 reads CASSQVVQGGEPQHF. CDR3 sequence (DNA): TGCGCCAGCAGCCAAGTGGTACAGGGGGGAGAGCCCCAGCATTTT.

This clonotype has a count of ten or more. The chain combines TRBV28 with TRBJ2-7; TRBD1 is a possible D gene (6 bases). Between the trimmed V and J ends, which lost 6 bases and 5 bases, there was a span of 17 bases. The CDR3 length is 14 residues. Germline assignment: CDR1 MDHEN and CDR2 SYDVKM. The CDR3 sequence is CASSITGSVDEQYF. The CDR3 DNA follows: TGTGCCAGCAGCATAACAGGGTCAGTCGACGAGCAGTACTTC.

Ten or more counts support this clonotype. This chain joins TRBV9 and TRBJ2-1; D is perhaps TRBD2 (6 bases). V lost 7 bases and J lost 3, with 14 bases in between. Germline V gene data show CDR1 as SGDLS and CDR2 as YYNGEE. This CDR3 comprises 14 residues. The CDR3 here is CASAQGLLYNEQFF. The CDR3 coding sequence is TGTGCCAGCGCCCAGGGACTCCTCTACAATGAGCAGTTCTTC.